The 32 T cell receptor beta chains given below trace back to one sample, sequenced in a study of somatic reversion in DOCK8 deficiency (TCRdb year 2020). The protocol used for the library was multiplex PCR. Reads for this sample came from an Illumina MiSeq. TRB libraries were generated by one-step amplicon PCR from approximately 100 ng genomic DNA using EuroClonality-NGS primers. TCRdb redid the processing of the public reads, applying fastp at Q25 and MiXCR, and retained in-frame beta chains. One record per CDR3 amino acid sequence lists the most common genes and DNA. Here the sample has 2,000 to 3,000 distinct CDR3 sequences; about 25% occur a single time. The ten largest clones represent 9% to 9.5% of the sample. Sequenced: peripheral blood. Every receptor here comes from a human donor in good health.

The chain couples TRBV12-3 or TRBV12-4 to TRBJ2-7; TRBD1 matches at 8 bases. CDR3 length: 15 residues. V shed 0 bases, J shed 6 bases, and the junction held 7 bases outside the gene matches. CDR3 amino acids: CASSLADRGWGEQYF. CDR3 sequence (DNA): TGTGCCAGCAGTTTAGCAGACAGGGGATGGGGCGAGCAGTACTTC.

This chain joins TRBV27 and TRBJ2-7, with D unclear. Trimming shortened V by 8 bases and J by 1 base, and 12 bases separated the two germline ends. Per germline, CDR1 MNHEY and CDR2 SMNVEV (reference sequence). The CDR3 totals 13 residues. The CDR3 DNA reads as TGTGCCAGCTGGGAAGTCAATTCCTACGAGCAGTACTTC. Its protein is CASWEVNSYEQYF.

Comments on this clonotype: A read error is possible here, since a much larger clone lies one base away. This sequence joins TRBV3-1 and TRBJ1-1; D is unresolved. Trimming shortened V by 6 bases and J by 1 base, and 6 bases separated the two germline ends. CDR3 length equals 12 residues. Per germline, CDR1 LGHDT and CDR2 YNNKEL (reference sequence). The CDR3 nucleotides are TGTGCCAGCAGACGGGGGAACACTGAAGCTTTCTTT. This encodes CASRRGNTEAFF.

This chain links TRBV6-2 or TRBV6-3 with TRBJ1-1; possibly TRBD1 for D (6 bases). The V gene's germline CDR1 is MNHEY and CDR2 SVGEGT. The CDR3 is 14 residues long. The germline V and J ends were trimmed by 6 bases and 5 bases, with 16 bases remaining between them. CDR3 bases: TGTGCCAGCAGCCTCGACAGGAGGCGGACTGAAGCTTTCTTT. This encodes CASSLDRRRTEAFF.

The chain recombines TRBV3-1 with TRBJ2-7; TRBD1 matches 10 bases. V trimming: 3 bases; J trimming: 2 bases; junction bases outside the gene matches: 4. The CDR3 has 15 residues. Germline V gene lookup returns CDR1 LGHDT and CDR2 YNNKEL (reference sequence). The CDR3 region has the DNA TGTGCCAGCAGCCATAGGACAGGGGGAGCCTACGAGCAGTACTTC. Translation: CASSHRTGGAYEQYF.

This clonotype is labeled medium-sized. This chain links TRBV20-1 with TRBJ1-5; 9 bases align to TRBD1. V lost 4 bases, J lost 7 bases, and 5 bases stayed unmatched. In germline, CDR1 is DFQATT, CDR2 SNEGSKA (reference sequence). This CDR3 is built from 13 residues. The CDR3 region is CSATGTGLQPQHF. The DNA of the CDR3 is TGCAGTGCTACCGGGACAGGGTTACAGCCCCAGCATTTT.

This chain joins TRBV4-1 and TRBJ1-1; D is possibly TRBD1 (5 bases). CDR1 and CDR2 (germline): MGHRA, YSYEKL. V was cut by 1 base and J by 3 bases, with 9 bases left in between. The CDR3 loop spans 14 amino acids. The CDR3 sequence: CASSQVAGHTEAFF. The CDR3 nucleotides are TGCGCCAGCAGCCAAGTGGCAGGGCACACTGAAGCTTTCTTT.

This clonotype was seen only a few times. V and J are TRBV20-1 and TRBJ1-5; no clear D gene. V shed 3 bases and J shed 0 bases, with 9 bases lying between them. There are 14 residues in the CDR3. Germline V CDR1 and CDR2: DFQATT, SNEGSKA (reference sequence). CDR3 loop: CSASRQSSNQPQHF. The CDR3 DNA reads TGCAGTGCTAGCCGCCAGAGTAGCAATCAGCCCCAGCATTTT.

Sample share makes this clonotype large (0.1 to 1%). At one end the junction does not follow the germline gene, possibly because of a read error. The genes are TRBV5-6 and TRBJ2-2; 11 nucleotides align to TRBD1. This CDR3 has 15 amino acids. Germline V gene data show CDR1 as SGHDT and CDR2 as YYEEEE. CDR3 protein: CASSLDRGQIGELFF. CDR3 DNA sequence: TGTGCCAGCAGTTTGGACAGGGGGCAAATAGGGGAGCTGTTTTTT. Drawing the rest from reference TRBV5-6 and TRBJ2-2, the complete variable domain is DAGVTQSPTHLIKTRGQQVTLRCSPKSGHDTVSWYQQALGQGPQFIFQYYEEEERQRGNFPDRFSGHQFPNYSSELNVNALLLGDSALYLCASSLDRGQIGELFFGEGSRLTVL.

This clonotype is labeled as medium-sized (0.01 to 0.1%). The chain has TRBV20-1 and TRBJ1-4; tentatively, D is TRBD1 (5 bases). CDR1 DFQATT and CDR2 SNEGSKA come from the germline V gene (reference sequence). The ends were cut back, 2 bases at V and 7 bases at J, with 11 bases in the middle. This CDR3 region has 13 residues. The CDR3 coding sequence is TGCAGTGCTAGATTCCAGGGTGGTGAAAAACTGTTTTTT. This encodes CSARFQGGEKLFF.

This clonotype is large in the sample. V and J are TRBV5-6 and TRBJ1-4; 8 nucleotides line up with TRBD1. J was trimmed by 2 bases and V by 5 bases; bases with no gene match: 5. CDR3 length equals 15 residues. Germline V gene lookup returns CDR1 SGHDT and CDR2 YYEEEE. CDR3 region: CASSSWTGTNEKLFF. In DNA, the CDR3 is TGTGCCAGCAGTTCCTGGACAGGGACTAATGAAAAACTGTTTTTT.

The J gene is TRBJ2-1, the V gene TRBV20-1, with D unresolved. V was trimmed by 5 bases and J by 3 bases, leaving 5 bases between them. CDR3 length equals 11 residues. Germline values: CDR1 DFQATT, CDR2 SNEGSKA (reference sequence). The CDR3 sequence: CSAAFYNEQFF. The CDR3 DNA reads TGCAGTGCTGCCTTCTACAATGAGCAGTTCTTC.

Within the sample, this clonotype is medium-sized. The CDR3 sequence is CASSALLARVNTEAFF. The CDR3 DNA is TGTGCCAGCAGTGCCCTCTTGGCTAGGGTGAACACTGAAGCTTTCTTT. The chain combines TRBV6-2 or TRBV6-3 with TRBJ1-1; D gene unclear. Germline CDR1 and CDR2: MNHEY and SVGEGT. CDR3 length: 16 amino acids. The ends were cut back, 5 bases at V and 0 bases at J, with 16 bases in the middle.

The chain employs TRBV15 and TRBJ1-3; D is undetermined. The CDR3 length is 15 residues. Germline V gene data show CDR1 as LNHNV and CDR2 as YYDKDF (reference sequence). The V end was cut by 0 bases, the J end by 4 bases, with 10 bases between. The CDR3: CATSRDRDPGNTIYF. Here the CDR3 DNA reads TGTGCCACCAGCAGAGATAGGGATCCGGGAAACACCATATATTTT.

Judged by abundance, this clonotype is large. This rearrangement joins TRBV19 to TRBJ2-7, with 8 bases lining up with TRBD1. Germline assignment: CDR1 LNHDA and CDR2 SQIVND (reference sequence). After removal of 1 base from V and 1 base from J, the junction contained 0 bases not matched to a gene. The CDR3 consists of 14 residues. This CDR3 reads CASSIGTGSYEQYF. The CDR3 region has the DNA TGTGCCAGTAGTATAGGGACAGGGTCCTACGAGCAGTACTTC.

This chain connects TRBV6-5 to TRBJ1-1; perhaps TRBD1 as D (6 bases). The CDR3 is made up of 15 amino acids. V lost 0 bases and J lost 10, with 18 bases in between. CDR1 and CDR2 (germline): MNHEY, SVGAGI. DNA of the CDR3: TGTGCCAGCAGTTACTCGGGTTCAGGGGTTTTTGGAGCTTTCTTT. It yields the protein CASSYSGSGVFGAFF.

This clonotype was seen a few times. The chain links TRBV6-1 to TRBJ1-1; TRBD1 matches 9 bases. Trimming cost V 3 bases and J 4 bases; bases outside gene matches: 12. CDR1 and CDR2 from the germline V gene are MNHNS and SASEGT. The CDR3 covers 17 residues. CDR3 amino acids: CASSDLIQTGGSTEAFF. In DNA form, the CDR3 reads TGTGCCAGCAGTGACCTAATCCAGACAGGGGGTAGCACTGAAGCTTTCTTT.

This clonotype was seen a few times. The J gene is TRBJ1-6, the V gene TRBV19; 8 bases match TRBD1. This CDR3 spans 12 amino acids. CDR1 LNHDA and CDR2 SQIVND come from the germline V gene (reference sequence). V gave up 8 bases and J gave up 11 bases; unmatched junction bases: 5. The CDR3 spells CASSTGGTPLHF. CDR3 nucleotides: TGTGCCAGTTCCACAGGGGGAACACCCCTCCACTTT.

This clonotype came up a few times. The V gene is TRBV4-1, the J gene TRBJ2-7, with 9 bases fitting TRBD1. With V trimmed by 1 base and J by 5 bases, 9 bases remained unmatched. The CDR3 totals 16 residues. The germline CDR1 and CDR2 sequences are MGHRA and YSYEKL. Here the CDR3 DNA reads TGCGCCAGCAGCCAAGCCACCGGACAGGGGCCACACGAGCAGTACTTC. It specifies CASSQATGQGPHEQYF.

This clonotype has just a few counts. The chain couples TRBV7-2 to TRBJ2-7; 11 nucleotides match TRBD2. This CDR3 is built from 15 residues. Looked up from germline, CDR1 is SGHTA and CDR2 is FQGNSA. The junction had 5 bases not matched to a gene; V was cut back by 0 bases and J by 7 bases. The CDR3 coding sequence is TGTGCCAGCAGCTTAGCGGGGACTAGCGGCTTGGAGCAGTACTTC. Residues: CASSLAGTSGLEQYF.

V usage is TRBV20-1 and J usage is TRBJ1-5; TRBD1 might be the D (5 bases). CDR3 length equals 14 residues. V was trimmed by 2 bases and J by 5 bases, leaving 13 bases between them. The germline CDR1 and CDR2 sequences are DFQATT and SNEGSKA (reference sequence). CDR3 amino acids: CSARSQAGYQPQHF. Written as DNA, the CDR3 is TGCAGTGCTAGAAGTCAGGCAGGGTATCAGCCCCAGCATTTT.

Comments on this clonotype: Its ends do not fully match the called genes, so a read error is possible. The V gene is TRBV20-1, the J gene TRBJ2-1; D is unresolved. Germline CDR1 DFQATT, CDR2 SNEGSKA (reference sequence). This CDR3 is built from 11 residues. The CDR3 nucleotides are TGCAGTGCTGCCTTCTACAGTGAGCAGTTCTTC. It encodes CSAAFYSEQFF.

This clonotype has just a few counts. The V and J genes are TRBV7-9 and TRBJ2-7; the D is unclear. The CDR3 spans 15 residues. CDR1 is SEHNR, CDR2 FQNEAQ, per germline (reference sequence). V lost 1 base and J lost 1, with 11 bases in between. For the CDR3, the DNA is TGTGCCAGCAGCTTAGGCCCGGCAGAGTCCTACGAGCAGTACTTC. Translated, it gives CASSLGPAESYEQYF.

This clonotype was detected only a few times. The V and J genes are TRBV6-2 or TRBV6-3 and TRBJ2-1, with 10 bases that match TRBD2. J was trimmed by 3 bases and V by 5 bases; bases with no gene match: 22. The germline V gene has CDR1 MNHEY and CDR2 SVGEGT. The CDR3 runs 21 residues. The CDR3 loop is CASSPLQEGWLAGAHYNEQFF. CDR3 DNA sequence: TGTGCCAGCAGTCCCCTCCAGGAGGGTTGGCTAGCGGGAGCCCACTACAATGAGCAGTTCTTC.

V is TRBV4-1 and J is TRBJ2-7; 8 positions match TRBD1. The CDR3 sequence is 14 residues long. CDR1 and CDR2 from the germline V gene are MGHRA and YSYEKL. Trimming took 1 base from V and 7 from J; bases not matched to a gene: 6. CDR3: CASSQAGQGLEQYF. The CDR3 region has the DNA TGCGCCAGCAGCCAAGCCGGACAGGGCCTGGAGCAGTACTTC.

This chain links TRBV7-2 with TRBJ1-2; D perhaps matches TRBD1 (6 bases). Germline V gives CDR1 SGHTA, CDR2 FQGNSA. The CDR3 contains 16 residues. Between the trimmed V and J ends, which lost 4 bases and 6 bases, there was a span of 21 bases. The CDR3 here is CASSSLQGIGRNGYTF. DNA for the CDR3: TGTGCCAGCAGCTCATTACAGGGAATTGGTAGGAATGGCTACACCTTC.

J is TRBJ2-1 and V is TRBV20-1, with D possibly being TRBD1 or TRBD2 (5 bases each). The CDR3 has 15 residues. CDR1 DFQATT and CDR2 SNEGSKA come from the germline V gene (reference sequence). V was clipped by 1 base and J by 7 bases, with 17 bases between them. CDR3 DNA: TGCAGTGCTAGAGCCGAGGGGACCCGGATTAATGAGCAGTTCTTC. This translates into CSARAEGTRINEQFF.

On this clonotype itself: A much larger clone sits a single nucleotide away, making a read error possible. The genes are TRBV6-2 or TRBV6-3 and TRBJ1-2; possible D gene TRBD1, 5 bases. Germline assignment: CDR1 MNHEY and CDR2 SVGEGT. The CDR3 is 13 amino acids. CDR3 in amino acids: CASTWRGNYSYTF. The CDR3 nucleotides are TGTGCCAGCACATGGAGGGGCAACTATAGCTACACCTTC.

In the case of this clonotype: A much bigger clone sits one base away, suggesting this may be a read error. The genes are TRBV7-9 and TRBJ1-3; D is possibly TRBD1 (5 bases). CDR1 and CDR2 from the germline V gene are SEHNR and FQNEAQ (reference sequence). This CDR3 contains 16 residues. CDR3: CAGSLVSGTAGNTIYF. In nucleotides, the CDR3 is TGTGCCGGCAGCTTAGTATCAGGGACTGCTGGAAACACCATATATTTT.

To note about this clonotype: One junction end does not reproduce the germline sequence, and a read error may be involved. The chain has TRBV7-2 and TRBJ1-1; unclear D gene. The CDR3 extends over 15 amino acids. Germline CDR1 and CDR2: SGHTA and FQGNSA. The CDR3 DNA follows: TGTGCCAGCAGCTTGGCAGTCGGGTCGAAAACTGTAGCTTTCTTT. Protein sequence: CASSLAVGSKTVAFF. Supplemented by reference TRBV7-2 and TRBJ1-1, the full variable domain reads GAGVSQSPSNKVTEKGKDVELRCDPISGHTALYWYRQSLGQGLEFLIYFQGNSAPDKSGLPSDRFSAERTGGSVSTLTIQRTQQEDSAVYLCASSLAVGSKTVAFFGQGTRLTVV.

This clonotype has more than one count but fewer than ten. The genes are TRBV4-1 and TRBJ2-1, with D uncertain. The CDR3 has 15 amino acids. Trimming shortened V by 1 base and J by 3 bases, and 10 bases separated the two germline ends. In germline, CDR1 is MGHRA, CDR2 YSYEKL. CDR3 DNA: TGCGCCAGCAGCCAAGGGACGGTGATCTACAATGAGCAGTTCTTC. Translated, it gives CASSQGTVIYNEQFF.

With regard to this clonotype: A junction end diverges from the germline sequence, so it may reflect a read error. The chain is built from TRBV6-2 or TRBV6-3 and TRBJ2-7, with TRBD2 matching 7 bases. CDR3 length equals 11 residues. The germline gives CDR1 MNHEY, CDR2 SVGEGT. CDR3 in amino acids: CASSSAGEIRF. Written as DNA, the CDR3 is TGTGCCAGCAGTTCGGCGGGAGAGATAAGATTC.